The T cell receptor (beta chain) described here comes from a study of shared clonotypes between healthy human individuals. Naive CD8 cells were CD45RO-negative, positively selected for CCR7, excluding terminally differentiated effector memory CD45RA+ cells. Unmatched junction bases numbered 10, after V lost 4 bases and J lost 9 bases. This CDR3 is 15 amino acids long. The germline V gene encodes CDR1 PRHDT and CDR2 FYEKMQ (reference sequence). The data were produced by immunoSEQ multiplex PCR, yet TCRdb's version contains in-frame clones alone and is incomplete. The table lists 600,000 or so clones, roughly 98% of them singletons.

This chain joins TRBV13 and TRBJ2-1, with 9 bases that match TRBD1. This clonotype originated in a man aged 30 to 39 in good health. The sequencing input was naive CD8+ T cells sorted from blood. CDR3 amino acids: CASSSSGTGLSEQFF. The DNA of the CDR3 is TGTGCCAGCAGCTCATCCGGGACAGGGTTAAGTGAGCAGTTCTTC.